The 28 T cell receptor beta chains below were found in one sample sequenced in a study of somatic mutations in cytotoxic T cells in rheumatoid arthritis. Data came from immunoSEQ multiplex PCR; TCRdb stores just in-frame clones and leaves some out. The repertoire holds about 16,000 clones, with more than 70% as singletons. Sequencing was done on a sample of CD8+ T cells sorted from blood. The receptors here all came from an adult with rheumatoid arthritis.

The genes are TRBV19 and TRBJ2-7, with D possibly being TRBD2 (7 bases). CDR1 is LNHDA, CDR2 SQIVND, per germline (reference sequence). V was clipped by 7 bases and J by 4 bases, with 14 bases between them. The CDR3 covers 13 residues. CDR3 residues: CASNEGGGYEQYF. CDR3 nucleotides: TGTGCCAGTAACGAGGGGGGGGGTTACGAGCAGTACTTC.

This chain uses TRBV5-5 with TRBJ1-5; TRBD1 matches 11 bases. Trimming at V came to 0 bases and at J to 5 bases, leaving 1 base not matched to a gene. CDR3 length equals 15 residues. Germline V gene sequence: CDR1 SGHKS, CDR2 YYEKEE (reference sequence). CDR3 in amino acids: CASSLGDRGDQPQHF. The CDR3 DNA reads as TGTGCCAGCAGCTTGGGGGACAGGGGGGATCAGCCCCAGCATTTT.

This clone has just a few counts. The chain recombines TRBV4-1 with TRBJ1-5, with TRBD1 as a possible D gene (5 bases). This CDR3 comprises 14 residues. With 2 bases removed from V and 10 bases from J, the gap between germline ends came to 15 bases. CDR1 and CDR2 from the germline V gene are MGHRA and YSYEKL. CDR3 region: CASSQQGAPGPQHF. The CDR3 DNA sequence: TGCGCCAGCAGCCAACAGGGTGCCCCCGGCCCCCAGCATTTT.

The chain combines TRBV2 with TRBJ2-3; 11 bases agree with TRBD2. Trimming at V came to 5 bases and at J to 4 bases, leaving 5 bases not matched to a gene. Germline CDR1 and CDR2: SNHLY and FYNNEI. The CDR3 has 15 amino acids. Here the CDR3 DNA reads TGTGCCAGCAGTCAACTAGCGGGGGTGGCAGATACGCAGTATTTT. It codes for CASSQLAGVADTQYF.

The V and J genes are TRBV28 and TRBJ1-5, with 8 bases fitting TRBD1. The CDR3 has 15 residues. V dropped 5 bases and J dropped 5; count of bases not matched to a gene: 8. Germline V gene data show CDR1 as MDHEN and CDR2 as SYDVKM. CDR3 region: CASSGVDRADQPQHF. The CDR3 nucleotides are TGTGCCAGCAGTGGTGTGGACAGGGCAGATCAGCCCCAGCATTTT.

The gene calls are TRBV11-2 and TRBJ2-3, with a weak D call TRBD2 (5 bases). V lost 0 bases to trimming and J lost 6 bases, with 7 bases between them. Germline loops: CDR1 SGHAT, CDR2 FQNNGV. The CDR3 is 13 residues long. The CDR3 protein is CASSLDSVDTQYF. As DNA, the CDR3 is TGTGCCAGCAGCTTAGATAGCGTTGATACGCAGTATTTT.

The chain links TRBV6-6 to TRBJ1-2; no definite D call. Between the trimmed V and J ends, which lost 5 bases and 4 bases, there was a span of 5 bases. The CDR3 has 11 amino acids. Germline V CDR1 and CDR2: MNHNY, SVGAGI (reference sequence). The CDR3 sequence is CASSTSYGYTF. The CDR3 bases are TGTGCCAGCAGTACCTCCTATGGCTACACCTTC.

The CDR3 loop is CASSLGGINEQFF. The DNA of the CDR3 is TGTGCCAGCAGTTTGGGTGGAATCAATGAGCAGTTCTTC. This chain links TRBV27 with TRBJ2-1; no definite D call. The length of the CDR3 is 13 residues. Trimming stripped 3 bases from V and 6 bases from J, with 9 bases between. Germline V gives CDR1 MNHEY, CDR2 SMNVEV (reference sequence).

V gene TRBV6-1 combines with J gene TRBJ2-7, with D perhaps TRBD1 (5 bases). The length of the CDR3 is 15 residues. Germline lookup yields CDR1 MNHNS and CDR2 SASEGT. V was pared by 2 bases and J by 3 bases, with 14 bases between. The chain's CDR3 is CASSEKGQGIYEQYF. CDR3 in DNA: TGTGCCAGCAGTGAAAAGGGGCAGGGTATCTACGAGCAGTACTTC.

The rearrangement links TRBV5-1 to TRBJ2-5, with 10 bases matching TRBD2. This CDR3 region has 17 residues. Germline V lookup: CDR1 SGHRS, CDR2 YFSETQ. The junction had 6 bases not matched to a gene; V was cut back by 0 bases and J by 1 base. CDR3 in DNA: TGCGCCAGCAGCTTGGTTGTGTCTAGCGGGGGCCAAGAGACCCAGTACTTC. It yields the protein CASSLVVSSGGQETQYF.

The rearrangement links TRBV7-9 to TRBJ1-1; a possible D gene is TRBD1 (5 bases). The CDR3 contains 13 residues. CDR1 and CDR2 (germline): SEHNR, FQNEAQ (reference sequence). Trimming shortened V by 7 bases and J by 3 bases, and 12 bases separated the two germline ends. This CDR3 reads CASTEPGDTEAFF. CDR3 nucleotide sequence: TGTGCCAGCACGGAACCGGGGGACACTGAAGCTTTCTTT. The entire variable domain, with the rest obtained from reference TRBV7-9 and TRBJ1-1, is as follows: DTGVSQNPRHKITKRGQNVTFRCDPISEHNRLYWYRQTLGQGPEFLTYFQNEAQLEKSRLLSDRFSAERPKGSFSTLEIQRTEQGDSAMYLCASTEPGDTEAFFGQGTRLTVV.

This clone was detected a few times. The rearrangement links TRBV10-2 to TRBJ1-5; TRBD1 might be the D (6 bases). The germline V and J ends were trimmed by 10 bases and 6 bases, with 19 bases remaining between them. The CDR3 is 14 residues long. CDR1 WSHSY and CDR2 SAAADI come from the germline V gene. The CDR3 loop is CANEGGGAGQPQHF. The CDR3 DNA is TGCGCCAACGAGGGGGGGGGTGCGGGTCAGCCCCAGCATTTT.

The V gene is TRBV5-1, the J gene TRBJ2-5, with 7 bases fitting TRBD2. Germline assignment: CDR1 SGHRS and CDR2 YFSETQ. This CDR3 is 14 amino acids long. V shed 7 bases, J shed 0 bases, and the junction held 6 bases outside the gene matches. CDR3 in amino acids: CASRGVRNQETQYF. In nucleotides, the CDR3 is TGCGCCAGCCGGGGGGTCAGAAACCAAGAGACCCAGTACTTC.

CDR3 residues: CASSKELGGLYNEQFF. In nucleotides, the CDR3 is TGTGCCAGCAGCAAGGAGCTGGGGGGGCTTTACAATGAGCAGTTCTTC. This chain connects TRBV4-2 to TRBJ2-1; D is perhaps TRBD2 (7 bases). From germline, CDR1 is LGHNA and CDR2 YNFKEQ. V lost 5 bases and J lost 4, with 18 bases in between. There are 16 residues in the CDR3.

The chain links TRBV29-1 to TRBJ2-6; unclear D gene. Germline CDR1 is SQVTM and CDR2 is ANQGSEA. V lost 5 bases to trimming and J lost 1 base, with 12 bases between them. The CDR3 covers 15 residues. CDR3 sequence reads: CSVHYPVSGANVLTF. The CDR3 DNA follows: TGCAGCGTTCACTACCCAGTTTCTGGGGCCAACGTCCTGACTTTC.

The CDR3 sequence: CASSGPLTSVWENIQYF. CDR3 DNA: TGTGCCAGTAGTGGACCATTGACTAGCGTTTGGGAAAACATTCAGTACTTC. This chain joins TRBV19 and TRBJ2-4; 8 bases fit TRBD2. The V gene end was trimmed by 5 bases and the J gene end by 5 bases; junction bases not matched to a gene: 14. Per the germline V gene, CDR1 is LNHDA and CDR2 is SQIVND (reference sequence). CDR3 length: 17 amino acids.

This clone has more than one count but fewer than ten. The chain combines TRBV27 with TRBJ2-7; maybe TRBD2 (7 bases). The CDR3 has 17 residues. From germline, CDR1 is MNHEY and CDR2 SMNVEV (reference sequence). Trimming left V 0 bases short and J 3 bases short, with 18 bases between. The CDR3 loop is CASSLSSLGGGFYEQYF. In DNA, the CDR3 is TGTGCCAGCAGTTTATCCTCCTTGGGCGGGGGCTTCTACGAGCAGTACTTC.

This clone rates as medium-sized. J is TRBJ1-2 and V is TRBV4-1; D perhaps matches TRBD1 (5 bases). CDR1 and CDR2 from the germline V gene are MGHRA and YSYEKL. Trimming removed 4 bases at V and 8 bases at J, with 14 bases between. This CDR3 region has 13 residues. The DNA for the CDR3 is TGCGCCAGCAGCCCGCGCAGGGACGGAGGCTACACCTTC. The encoded protein is CASSPRRDGGYTF.

The chain carries TRBV4-1 and TRBJ1-4, with D hard to call. The V end lost 4 bases, the J end lost 0 bases, and 9 bases lay between the germline ends. The CDR3 length is 15 residues. Germline V CDR1 and CDR2: MGHRA, YSYEKL. In DNA form, the CDR3 reads TGCGCCAGCAGCCGTCAGGAGGCAACTAATGAAAAACTGTTTTTT. Its protein product is CASSRQEATNEKLFF.

A word on this clone: At one of its ends the junction is not consistent with the germline gene, which may arise from a read error. This chain connects TRBV6-6 to TRBJ2-7, with 8 bases aligning to TRBD2. Germline lookup yields CDR1 MNHNY and CDR2 SVGAGI (reference sequence). CDR3 length: 13 residues. For the CDR3, the DNA is TGTGCCAGTACGGGGCGGGGGGCCTTCGAGCAGCACTTC. Residues: CASTGRGAFEQHF.

V usage is TRBV5-1 and J usage is TRBJ2-1; D is undetermined. V was shortened by 0 bases and J by 6 bases, with 10 bases between the two germline ends. From germline, CDR1 is SGHRS and CDR2 YFSETQ. CDR3 length: 14 residues. The DNA of the CDR3 is TGCGCCAGCAGCTTGGTTGTGGGCCTCAATGAGCAGTTCTTC. This codes for CASSLVVGLNEQFF.

The chain links TRBV27 to TRBJ2-2, with TRBD2 identical over 13 bases. Trimming took 5 bases from V and 5 from J; bases not matched to a gene: 5. The CDR3 runs 16 residues. CDR1 and CDR2 (germline): MNHEY, SMNVEV (reference sequence). Written as DNA, the CDR3 is TGTGCCAGCAGTCCTACTAGCGGGGGGGCAACCGGGGAGCTGTTTTTT. Translating gives CASSPTSGGATGELFF.

The chain joins TRBV5-1 to TRBJ2-4; D may be TRBD1 (6 bases). Trimming took 2 bases from V and 6 from J, leaving 12 bases between them. This CDR3 is 14 amino acids long. Germline values: CDR1 SGHRS, CDR2 YFSETQ. The CDR3 reads CASSFREGGNIQYF. CDR3 nucleotide sequence: TGCGCCAGCAGCTTTAGGGAAGGGGGAAACATTCAGTACTTC.

The sample holds a few counts of this clone. J is TRBJ1-6 and V is TRBV14; D gene ambiguous. This CDR3 is built from 15 residues. Trimming took off 0 bases at V and 7 bases at J, with 10 bases between the two ends. Germline V lookup: CDR1 SGHDN, CDR2 FVKESK. The CDR3 protein is CASSQEGLPNSPLHF. The DNA for the CDR3 is TGTGCCAGCAGCCAAGAGGGGTTACCCAATTCACCCCTCCACTTT. Based on the CDR3 plus reference TRBV14 and TRBJ1-6, the full variable domain is EAGVTQFPSHSVIEKGQTVTLRCDPISGHDNLYWYRRVMGKEIKFLLHFVKESKQDESGMPNNRFLAERTGGTYSTLKVQPAELEDSGVYFCASSQEGLPNSPLHFGNGTRLTVT.

The chain carries TRBV6-1 and TRBJ2-1; 9 nucleotides match TRBD1. V was clipped by 8 bases and J by 4 bases; unmatched bases: 6. Germline CDR1 and CDR2: MNHNS and SASEGT. The CDR3 covers 14 residues. The CDR3 is CASGEGTGYNEQFF. CDR3 DNA: TGTGCCAGCGGGGAAGGGACAGGGTACAATGAGCAGTTCTTC.

V gene TRBV5-6 combines with J gene TRBJ2-5, with TRBD2 identical over 9 bases. The V gene end was trimmed by 1 base and the J gene end by 0 bases; junction bases not matched to a gene: 4. This CDR3 has 16 residues. Germline V gene lookup returns CDR1 SGHDT and CDR2 YYEEEE. CDR3 region: CASSLLVAGDQETQYF. CDR3 coding DNA: TGTGCCAGCAGCTTGTTGGTAGCGGGGGACCAAGAGACCCAGTACTTC.

The chain combines TRBV6-6 with TRBJ1-2; D remains unclear. V lost 0 bases and J lost 2, with 10 bases in between. The CDR3 covers 15 residues. Looked up from germline, CDR1 is MNHNY and CDR2 is SVGAGI (reference sequence). The CDR3: CASSYSRSPNYGYTF. The CDR3 bases are TGTGCCAGCAGTTACTCTCGCAGCCCCAACTATGGCTACACCTTC.

The chain employs TRBV6-4 and TRBJ2-2, with TRBD2 matching over 11 bases. CDR1 and CDR2 (germline): MRHNA, SNTAGT. This CDR3 comprises 16 residues. With V trimmed by 4 bases and J by 2 bases, 3 bases remained unmatched. CDR3 bases: TGTGCCAGCAGTGGTGGGACTAGCGGAAACACCGGGGAGCTGTTTTTT. This encodes CASSGGTSGNTGELFF.